The present T cell receptor (beta chain) was sequenced within a study of cytomegalovirus exposure and HLA in healthy donors. This clone was seen only a few times. PCR amplification relied on 60 Vbeta primers (plus 13 Jbeta primers). Repertoires were generated with immunoSEQ multiplex PCR, while TCRdb's copy carries only in-frame clones and drops some. This sample has fewer than 200,000 clones, with 72% found just once. The V gene end was trimmed by 7 bases and the J gene end by 5 bases; junction bases not matched to a gene: 14. Germline loops: CDR1 LNHDA, CDR2 SQIVND (reference sequence). The CDR3 has 15 residues.

The chain carries TRBV19 and TRBJ2-7; 7 nucleotides align to TRBD2. This TCR was sampled from a human donor in good health. The sample taken for sequencing was PBMCs. CDR3 DNA: TGTGCCAGTAAAGGGTCTAGCGGTGGCCTCCACGAGCAGTACTTC. It specifies CASKGSSGGLHEQYF.